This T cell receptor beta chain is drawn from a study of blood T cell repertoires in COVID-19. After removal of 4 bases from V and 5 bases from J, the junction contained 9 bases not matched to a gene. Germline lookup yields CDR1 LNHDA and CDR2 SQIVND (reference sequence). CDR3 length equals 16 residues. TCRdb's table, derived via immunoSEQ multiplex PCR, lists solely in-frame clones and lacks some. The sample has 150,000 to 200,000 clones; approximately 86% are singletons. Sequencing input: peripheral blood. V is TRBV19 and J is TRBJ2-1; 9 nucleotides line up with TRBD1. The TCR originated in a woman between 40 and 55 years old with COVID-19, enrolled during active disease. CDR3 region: CASSNLGTGSDNEQFF. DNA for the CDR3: TGTGCCAGTAGTAATCTCGGGACAGGGAGCGACAATGAGCAGTTCTTC.